The 17 T cell receptor beta chains presented below share a single source sample, sequenced in a study of T cells in women clearing cervical HPV infection. Method: immunoSEQ multiplex PCR; TCRdb's copy keeps in-frame clones and lacks some. The table counts roughly 35,000 clones; 1.7% lies in the top ten. Sequencing input: blood buffy coat. The receptor set was obtained from a woman aged 18 to 75 with a cervical HPV16 infection that either progressed to CIN3+ or cleared (not recorded which).

As regards this clone: The read falls 3 residues short of the CDR3 end, and the missing part is taken from the germline J gene. The V gene is TRBV18, the J gene TRBJ2-3, with TRBD1 identical over 8 bases. Per the germline V gene, CDR1 is KGHSH and CDR2 is LQKENI. This CDR3 contains 16 residues. The V gene end was trimmed by 2 bases and the J gene end by 0 bases; junction bases not matched to a gene: 4. Partial CDR3 DNA: TGTGCCAGCTCACCAAGGACAGGGACTAGCACAGATACG. Amino acid sequence: CASSPRTGTSTDT. The full CDR3 is CASSPRTGTSTDTQYF. Full variable domain (outside the CDR3, taken from reference TRBV18 and TRBJ2-3): NAGVMQNPRHLVRRRGQEARLRCSPMKGHSHVYWYRQLPEEGLKFMVYLQKENIIDESGMPKERFSAEFPKEGPSILRIQQVVRGDSAAYFCASSPRTGTSTDTQYFGPGTRLTVL.

As concerns this clone: Coverage ceases 3 residues before the CDR3 finishes, and the germline J gene fills in the end. The chain carries TRBV18 and TRBJ2-1; 8 bases are a match to TRBD2. The CDR3 runs to 17 residues. V gave up 3 bases and J gave up 4 bases; unmatched junction bases: 11. Germline lookup yields CDR1 KGHSH and CDR2 LQKENI. The sequenced CDR3 bases are TGTGCCAGCTCACCTAACTTGGGACTAGAGGGGTACAATGAG. It yields the protein CASSPNLGLEGYNE. The CDR3 in its entirety is CASSPNLGLEGYNEQFF.

As for this clone: The read gets to within 3 residues of the CDR3 end, and the germline J gene fills in the rest. The V call is TRBV11-2, the J call TRBJ2-3; the D gene is possibly TRBD2 (6 bases). The CDR3 extends over 15 amino acids. Germline loops: CDR1 SGHAT, CDR2 FQNNGV. CDR3 DNA, as far as it was read: TGTGCCAGCAGCTTAGAGGGGATCGGAGGGGAGACG. As protein: CASSLEGIGGET. The CDR3 as a whole reads CASSLEGIGGETQYF.

CDR3 bases read: TGTGCCAGCAGCCGGCGGACAGGGACCGACGAG. Protein sequence: CASSRRTGTDE. The complete CDR3 sequence is CASSRRTGTDEQYF. The rearrangement joins TRBV13 to TRBJ2-7; 8 positions match TRBD1. The CDR3 end falls 3 residues outside the read, so it is completed with the germline J gene. This CDR3 contains 14 residues. Unmatched junction bases numbered 8, after V lost 5 bases and J lost 5 bases. Germline V gives CDR1 PRHDT, CDR2 FYEKMQ (reference sequence).

Regarding this clone: The DNA ends 3 residues before the CDR3 does, and the rest of the CDR3 is filled in from the germline J gene. The genes are TRBV20-1 and TRBJ2-1, with 8 bases matching TRBD2. The V gene's germline CDR1 is DFQATT and CDR2 SNEGSKA (reference sequence). Trimming at V came to 1 base and at J to 0 bases, leaving 14 bases not matched to a gene. CDR3 size: 19 residues. The CDR3 DNA, read in part, is TGCAGTGCTAGAGGGAACCAAGATACCGGGACTAGCTCCTACAATGAG. Amino acids: CSARGNQDTGTSSYNE. The entire CDR3 protein is CSARGNQDTGTSSYNEQFF.

About this clone itself: Read sequence stops 3 residues before the CDR3 end, and the germline J gene provides the missing end. The rearrangement links TRBV4-1 to TRBJ2-3; perhaps TRBD2 as D (6 bases). Looked up from germline, CDR1 is MGHRA and CDR2 is YSYEKL. This CDR3 has 16 amino acids. Trimming left V 0 bases short and J 0 bases short, with 10 bases between. Partial CDR3 DNA: TGCGCCAGCAGCCAAGACGGAGCGGGCAGCACAGATACG. Amino acids: CASSQDGAGSTDT. The full CDR3 protein reads CASSQDGAGSTDTQYF.

As regards this clone: The CDR3 extends 3 residues past the end of the read, so its final part is completed from the germline J gene. The chain combines TRBV5-1 with TRBJ2-5, with a weak D call TRBD1 (5 bases). V lost 4 bases and J 2 bases, leaving 15 bases between the germline ends. The CDR3 has 15 residues. CDR1 SGHRS and CDR2 YFSETQ come from the germline V gene. CDR3 DNA (partial): TGCGCCAGCAGCCAACAGGCAATCAAGCAAGAGACC. It translates to CASSQQAIKQET. The whole CDR3 sequence reads CASSQQAIKQETQYF.

Regarding this clone: The missing CDR3 end, 3 residues past where the read stops, is filled in from the germline J gene. The gene calls are TRBV2 and TRBJ1-1, with D uncertain. Germline V CDR1 and CDR2: SNHLY, FYNNEI. The CDR3 is 15 residues long. The chain's CDR3 is CASSEGLPRHYGAFF. The CDR3 bases that were read are TGTGCCAGCAGTGAAGGCCTACCCCGGCACTATGGC. Based on the CDR3 plus reference TRBV2 and TRBJ1-1, the full variable domain is EPEVTQTPSHQVTQMGQEVILRCVPISNHLYFYWYRQILGQKVEFLVSFYNNEISEKSEIFDDQFSVERPDGSNFTLKIRSTKLEDSAMYFCASSEGLPRHYGAFFGQGTRLTVV.

Note on this clone: One junction end disagrees with the germline gene, perhaps due to a read error. From the germline J gene comes the end of the CDR3, since the read stops 3 residues before it. V gene TRBV7-7 combines with J gene TRBJ2-2; 9 bases agree with TRBD1. The V gene's germline CDR1 is SSHAT and CDR2 FNYEAQ (reference sequence). The CDR3 runs to 16 residues. Partial CDR3 DNA: TGTGCTAGCAGCTTAGGGACAGGGTCGAACACCGGGGAG. Translating gives CASSLGTGSNTGE. The entire CDR3 reads CASSLGTGSNTGELFF.

On this clone itself: The DNA ends 3 residues before the CDR3 does, and the rest of the CDR3 is filled in from the germline J gene. This chain uses TRBV2 with TRBJ1-4; D ambiguous. The germline CDR1 and CDR2 sequences are SNHLY and FYNNEI. CDR3 length: 12 residues. Trimming pared 8 bases from V and 6 bases from J, leaving 10 bases between. The CDR3 bases that were read are TGTGCCAGCCATGGGCAGGATGAAAAA. Amino acids: CASHGQDEK. The entire CDR3 is CASHGQDEKLFF.

A word on this clone: The CDR3 end falls 3 residues outside the read, so it is completed with the germline J gene. The chain couples TRBV5-5 to TRBJ2-1, with D possibly matching TRBD1 (6 bases). The germline V gene has CDR1 SGHKS and CDR2 YYEKEE (reference sequence). V was clipped by 3 bases and J by 7 bases, with 14 bases between them. The CDR3 length is 14 residues. The sequenced part of the CDR3 DNA is TGTGCCAGCAGCTACGCCCCAGGGGTAAATGAG. Translation gives CASSYAPGVNE. The whole CDR3 region reads CASSYAPGVNEQFF.

Turning to this clone: The read halts 3 residues ahead of the CDR3 end, with the missing end drawn from the germline J gene. The chain recombines TRBV5-1 with TRBJ2-4, with a possible D match to TRBD2 (5 bases). V dropped 2 bases and J dropped 7 bases, with 7 bases sitting between them. Germline loops: CDR1 SGHRS, CDR2 YFSETQ. The CDR3 covers 12 residues. The CDR3 region is CASSLPGNIQYF. Incomplete CDR3 DNA: TGCGCCAGCAGCTTACCGGGGAACATT.

A remark on this clone: Read data end 3 residues before the CDR3 end; the end is taken from the germline J gene. The V call is TRBV6-2 or TRBV6-3, the J call TRBJ2-1; 9 bases match TRBD1. Germline CDR1 MNHEY, CDR2 SVGEGT. V lost 7 bases and J lost 1; bases outside the gene matches: 8. The length of the CDR3 is 16 residues. CDR3 DNA, as far as it was read: TGTGCCAGCACCTACACAGGGGGCGCATCCTACAATGAG. It encodes CASTYTGGASYNE. The whole CDR3 protein reads CASTYTGGASYNEQFF.

In regard to this clone: The read ends 3 residues before the CDR3 terminus; that terminus is restored from the germline J gene. The chain couples TRBV5-4 to TRBJ2-5, with D hard to call. Germline lookup yields CDR1 SGHNT and CDR2 YYREEE (reference sequence). Trimming cost V 1 base and J 4 bases, with 8 bases left between them. This CDR3 is 13 amino acids long. Incomplete CDR3 DNA: TGTGCCAGCAGCTTGCTAGACTTAGAGACC. It codes for CASSLLDLET. In full, the CDR3 is CASSLLDLETQYF.

A note on this clone: The sequence runs out 3 residues before the end of the CDR3; the remainder is reconstructed from the germline J gene. The chain uses TRBV19 and TRBJ2-4, with a possible D match to TRBD1 (6 bases). CDR3 size: 13 residues. CDR1 is LNHDA, CDR2 SQIVND, per germline (reference sequence). The CDR3 protein is CASSFRTGPGQYF. CDR3 bases read: TGTGCCAGTAGTTTCAGAACAGGGCCGGGT.

For this clone: The read ends 3 residues shy of where the CDR3 ends; the end is completed using the germline J gene. The chain joins TRBV12-3 or TRBV12-4 to TRBJ2-2, with 11 bases identical to TRBD2. This CDR3 comprises 17 residues. The V gene end was trimmed by 8 bases and the J gene end by 3 bases; junction bases not matched to a gene: 11. Partial CDR3 DNA: TGTGCCAGCTGGCGGGCTAGCGGGGGGCCTTACACCGGGGAG. Translated, it gives CASWRASGGPYTGE. Given in full, the CDR3 is CASWRASGGPYTGELFF.

In regard to this clone: The CDR3 goes on 3 residues after the read ends, and that part is filled in from the germline J gene. The chain uses TRBV19 and TRBJ1-2; TRBD1 is a possible D gene (6 bases). The germline V gene has CDR1 LNHDA and CDR2 SQIVND (reference sequence). There are 13 residues in the CDR3. Trimming took 8 bases from V and 4 from J, leaving 14 bases between them. CDR3 loop: CASGDRQVYGYTF. The DNA read from the CDR3 is TGTGCCAGTGGAGACAGACAGGTCTATGGC.